These T cell receptor beta chains were read from a single sample in a study of OX40 agonist ivuxolimab in advanced cancers. Using immunoSEQ multiplex PCR, the repertoire was profiled, and TCRdb retains in-frame clones only, with some absent. Found here are 70,000 to 85,000 clones, 85% to 95% of them singletons; the top ten hold about 0.7%. The specimen comprised CD4+ or CD8+ T cells sorted from blood, sampled in a trial of the OX40 agonist ivuxolimab. These receptors were taken from an adult with an advanced solid tumor such as melanoma, head and neck, liver or kidney cancer. Both conserved end residues are part of each CDR3. The order of the fields is V gene, J gene, clone size, D gene, CDR3 DNA, CDR3 protein. The D gene is left open where the match is weak. Part of the rows lack a size; the others show once, few, many or a class for expanded clones.

TRBV5-5	TRBJ2-7	.	.	TGTGCCAGCAGCTTGGTCACAGGAGGCGAGCAGTACTTC	CASSLVTGGEQYF
TRBV7-9	TRBJ2-7	.	TRBD1	TGTGCCAGCAGCCGGATGGGACAGGTGTATTACGAGCAGTACTTC	CASSRMGQVYYEQYF
TRBV27	TRBJ1-6	.	.	TGTGCCAGCAGCCCAGGGCTCGGGATATATCGGTCACCCCTCCACTTT	CASSPGLGIYRSPLHF
TRBV13	TRBJ2-1	.	TRBD2	TGTGCCAGCACCTTAGGGACTAGCGCTGAGCAGTTCTTC	CASTLGTSAEQFF
TRBV5-1	TRBJ2-7	.	TRBD1	TGCGCCAGCAGCTTATCGAGACAGGGGGGAGCCTACGAGCAGTACTTC	CASSLSRQGGAYEQYF
TRBV10-1	TRBJ1-2	once	.	TGCGCCAGCAGATCATATGGCTACACCTTC	CASRSYGYTF
TRBV19	TRBJ1-1	.	.	TGTGCCAGTAGTTTGACGGGAGATACTGAAGCTTTCTTT	CASSLTGDTEAFF
TRBV5-6	TRBJ1-1	.	.	TGTGCCAGCAGCATCACAGGGAGACCGAACACTGAAGCTTTCTTT	CASSITGRPNTEAFF
TRBV27	TRBJ2-5	.	.	TGTGCCAGCAGTCGCTCGGAGTCCCGAGAGACCCAGTACTTC	CASSRSESRETQYF
TRBV5-1	TRBJ1-2	.	.	TGCGCCAGCAGCTTGGTCTCCAGGGGAAACTACACCTTC	CASSLVSRGNYTF